This T cell receptor beta chain was obtained from a study of T cell responses to AZD1222 COVID-19 vaccine. Study-wide findings and caveats: Baseline seropositivity occurred in only six AZD1222 recipients. A mostly white British donor set with more females was recruited, and clonal diversity was possibly underestimated.

Samples with a second dose at about 4 or about 12 weeks were pooled together. Sequencing used immunoSEQ multiplex PCR; TCRdb keeps in-frame clones, though not all of them. The table records about 100,000 clones, nearly 90% of them present only once. Concerning this clone itself: Antigen unknown.

The sample consisted of peripheral blood, taken 28 days after the second AZD1222 dose. This TCR was recovered from an adult who received the AZD1222 COVID-19 vaccine.

For the CDR3, the DNA is TGTGCCAGCAGCGCCGACAGGGGACGGGAACTGTTTTTT. Translated, it gives CASSADRGRELFF. This sequence joins TRBV7-2 and TRBJ1-4; TRBD1 matches at 8 bases. This CDR3 has 13 amino acids. Looked up from germline, CDR1 is SGHTA and CDR2 is FQGNSA. V lost 5 bases, J lost 12 bases, and 8 bases stayed unmatched.